This is a list of T cell receptor beta chains from one sample in a study of T cell repertoires in cytomegalovirus infection. Using its own MiXCR run on the reads, TCRdb lists one record per CDR3 protein. The table shows roughly 720,000 distinct CDR3 sequences, with roughly a third occurring only once. Sequences were obtained from PBMCs. These receptors all stem from a human donor in good health (CMV status not recorded). Some clones in this sample may be carry-over from other donors' samples. CDR3s include the opening cysteine and the closing phenylalanine or tryptophan. Fields, in order: J gene, D gene, V gene, clone size, CDR3 DNA, CDR3 protein. A D gene is named only where the DNA matches it firmly. The listing skips clone size in some rows; elsewhere it reads once, few, many or a size class.

TRBJ2-7	.	TRBV28	few	TGTGCCAGCAGTGCCCCTTACGAGCAGTACTTC	CASSAPYEQYF
TRBJ2-7	TRBD1	TRBV6-1	.	TGTGCCAGCAGTCCGCACGAGGGACAGGGGAGTATTTACGAGCAGTACTTC	CASSPHEGQGSIYEQYF
TRBJ2-2	TRBD2	TRBV6-2/TRBV6-3	few	TGTGCCAGCACCAAAGGGACAAGCGGGAGTACGGCCGGGGAGCTGTTTTTT	CASTKGTSGSTAGELFF
TRBJ2-1	.	TRBV29-1	.	TGCAGCGTTGACTGGGGCAATGAGCAGTTCTTC	CSVDWGNEQFF
TRBJ2-7	.	TRBV5-1	.	TGCGCCAGCACCCCTCGAGGGACGGAGGCCTACGAGCAGTACTTC	CASTPRGTEAYEQYF
TRBJ2-7	TRBD1	TRBV24-1	few	TGTGCCACCAGTGGAGCCACCGGGACAGGGGACGAGCAGTACTTC	CATSGATGTGDEQYF
TRBJ1-1	TRBD1	TRBV20-1	once	TGCAGTGCTAGTTCACAGGGGGCCACTGAAGCTTTCTTT	CSASSQGATEAFF
TRBJ2-7	TRBD2	TRBV6-7	few	TGTGCCAGATTACTTTTCGAGGGAGGGCCGAGCTACGAGCAGTACTTC	CARLLFEGGPSYEQYF
TRBJ2-7	TRBD1	TRBV20-1	few	TGCAGTGCCCTCGGGACAGGGGGTCTAAACTACGAGCAGTACTTC	CSALGTGGLNYEQYF
TRBJ1-5	.	TRBV29-1	few	TGCAGCGTTGGGGGGGCCAATCAGCCCCAGCATTTT	CSVGGANQPQHF
TRBJ2-7	TRBD2	TRBV7-8	.	TGTGCCAGCAGCTTAGAACTAGCGGGGAGCCTGTACTACGAGCAGTACTTC	CASSLELAGSLYYEQYF
TRBJ2-7	TRBD2	TRBV7-2	.	TGTGCCAGCAGCTTTCCTACCTCGGGGACTAGCGGGAGCAAGTACGAGCAGTACTTC	CASSFPTSGTSGSKYEQYF
TRBJ1-1	.	TRBV28	few	TGTGCCAGCACCAGGCAATTGAACACTGAAGCTTTCTTT	CASTRQLNTEAFF
TRBJ1-1	.	TRBV10-3	.	TGTGCCATCCATGACGGGTCGGGAGCTGAAGCTGTCTTT	CAIHDGSGAEAVF
TRBJ1-3	.	TRBV5-6	few	TGTGCCAGCAGCACCTTCGCTGACACCATATATTTT	CASSTFADTIYF
TRBJ2-7	TRBD1	TRBV24-1	.	TGTGCCACCAGTGATACCGGGACAGGGGACACCTACGAGCAGTACTTC	CATSDTGTGDTYEQYF
TRBJ2-7	TRBD2	TRBV6-5	.	TGTGCCAGCAGGACACACGGGACTAGCGGGTCCTACGAGCAGTACTTC	CASRTHGTSGSYEQYF
TRBJ1-6	.	TRBV20-1	few	TGCAGTGCTAGAGATCGGAGGGACCTGCTACCTTCACCCCTCCACTTT	CSARDRRDLLPSPLHF
TRBJ2-4	TRBD1	TRBV4-2	.	TGTGCCAGCAGCCAGGCTGAGATGAGACAGGGGGTAAACATTCAGTACTTC	CASSQAEMRQGVNIQYF